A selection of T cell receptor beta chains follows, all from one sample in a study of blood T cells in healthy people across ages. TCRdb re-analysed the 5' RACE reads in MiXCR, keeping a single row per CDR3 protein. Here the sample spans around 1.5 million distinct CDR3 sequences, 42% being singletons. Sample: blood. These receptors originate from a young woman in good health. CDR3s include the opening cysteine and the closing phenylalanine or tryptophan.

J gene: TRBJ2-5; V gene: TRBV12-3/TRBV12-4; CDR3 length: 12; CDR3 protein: CASRRGRETQYF
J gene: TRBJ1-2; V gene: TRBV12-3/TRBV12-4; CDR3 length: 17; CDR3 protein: CASSFGLPDRVFRGYTF
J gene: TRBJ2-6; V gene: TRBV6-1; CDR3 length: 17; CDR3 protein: CASSQRQGRSGANVLTF
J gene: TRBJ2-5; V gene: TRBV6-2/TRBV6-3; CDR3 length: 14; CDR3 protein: CASSYNGRVHEQYF
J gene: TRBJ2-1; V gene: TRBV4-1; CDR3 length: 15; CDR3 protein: CASSQGSAPYNEQFF
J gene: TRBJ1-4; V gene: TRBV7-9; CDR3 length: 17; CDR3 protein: CASSLESAALGREKLFF
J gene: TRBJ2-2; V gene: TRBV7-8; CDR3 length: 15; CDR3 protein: CATSRQGGNTGELFF
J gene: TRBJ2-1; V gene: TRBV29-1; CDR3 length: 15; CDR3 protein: CSMLPDSGTVNEQFF
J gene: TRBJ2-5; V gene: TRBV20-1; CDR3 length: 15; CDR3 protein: CSARVMGGGAETQYF
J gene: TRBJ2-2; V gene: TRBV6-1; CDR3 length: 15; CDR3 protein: CASIGDRLYTGELFF
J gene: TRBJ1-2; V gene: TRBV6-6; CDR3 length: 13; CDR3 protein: CASSGLLHYGYTF
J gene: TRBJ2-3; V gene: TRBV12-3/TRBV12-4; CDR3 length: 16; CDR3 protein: CASSLGESTSTDTQYF
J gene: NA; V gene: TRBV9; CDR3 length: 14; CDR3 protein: CASRGRAGGYEQYF
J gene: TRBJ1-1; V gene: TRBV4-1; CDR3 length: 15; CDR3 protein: CASSQDPGQNTEAFF
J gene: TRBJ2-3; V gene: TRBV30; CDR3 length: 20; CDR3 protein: CAWSVLVLTSGGYSTDTQYF
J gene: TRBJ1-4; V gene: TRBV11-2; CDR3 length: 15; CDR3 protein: CASSPRTLGDEKLFF
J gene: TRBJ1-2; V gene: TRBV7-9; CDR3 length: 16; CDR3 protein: CASSLAPAGFEDGYTF
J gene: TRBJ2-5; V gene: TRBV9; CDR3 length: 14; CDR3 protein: CASSVSIDGETQYF
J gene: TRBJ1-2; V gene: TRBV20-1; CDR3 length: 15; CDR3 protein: CSARDPRRGDYGYTF
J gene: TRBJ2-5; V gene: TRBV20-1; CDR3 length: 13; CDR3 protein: CSARPSGEETQYF